The TCR beta chain described here comes from a study of T cell changes during pregnancy in multiple sclerosis. The CDR3 is made up of 13 amino acids. V gave up 6 bases and J gave up 0 bases, with 6 bases separating them. Germline V gene data show CDR1 as SEHNR and CDR2 as FQNEAQ (reference sequence). Assay used: immunoSEQ multiplex PCR; TCRdb lists only in-frame clones, some missing. The profile shows about 29,000 clones, about 91% of them singletons. The sequences come from CD8+ T cells from peripheral blood mononuclear cells, collected after pregnancy. The J gene is TRBJ1-5, the V gene TRBV7-9; D is unclear. This clonotype originated in a female donor with multiple sclerosis, enrolled in a pregnancy study. DNA of the CDR3: TGTGCCAGCAGTGACAATAGCAATCAGCCCCAGCATTTT. Translating it yields CASSDNSNQPQHF. Using reference TRBV7-9 and TRBJ1-5 for the parts outside the CDR3, the full variable domain is DTGVSQNPRHKITKRGQNVTFRCDPISEHNRLYWYRQTLGQGPEFLTYFQNEAQLEKSRLLSDRFSAERPKGSFSTLEIQRTEQGDSAMYLCASSDNSNQPQHFGDGTRLSIL.